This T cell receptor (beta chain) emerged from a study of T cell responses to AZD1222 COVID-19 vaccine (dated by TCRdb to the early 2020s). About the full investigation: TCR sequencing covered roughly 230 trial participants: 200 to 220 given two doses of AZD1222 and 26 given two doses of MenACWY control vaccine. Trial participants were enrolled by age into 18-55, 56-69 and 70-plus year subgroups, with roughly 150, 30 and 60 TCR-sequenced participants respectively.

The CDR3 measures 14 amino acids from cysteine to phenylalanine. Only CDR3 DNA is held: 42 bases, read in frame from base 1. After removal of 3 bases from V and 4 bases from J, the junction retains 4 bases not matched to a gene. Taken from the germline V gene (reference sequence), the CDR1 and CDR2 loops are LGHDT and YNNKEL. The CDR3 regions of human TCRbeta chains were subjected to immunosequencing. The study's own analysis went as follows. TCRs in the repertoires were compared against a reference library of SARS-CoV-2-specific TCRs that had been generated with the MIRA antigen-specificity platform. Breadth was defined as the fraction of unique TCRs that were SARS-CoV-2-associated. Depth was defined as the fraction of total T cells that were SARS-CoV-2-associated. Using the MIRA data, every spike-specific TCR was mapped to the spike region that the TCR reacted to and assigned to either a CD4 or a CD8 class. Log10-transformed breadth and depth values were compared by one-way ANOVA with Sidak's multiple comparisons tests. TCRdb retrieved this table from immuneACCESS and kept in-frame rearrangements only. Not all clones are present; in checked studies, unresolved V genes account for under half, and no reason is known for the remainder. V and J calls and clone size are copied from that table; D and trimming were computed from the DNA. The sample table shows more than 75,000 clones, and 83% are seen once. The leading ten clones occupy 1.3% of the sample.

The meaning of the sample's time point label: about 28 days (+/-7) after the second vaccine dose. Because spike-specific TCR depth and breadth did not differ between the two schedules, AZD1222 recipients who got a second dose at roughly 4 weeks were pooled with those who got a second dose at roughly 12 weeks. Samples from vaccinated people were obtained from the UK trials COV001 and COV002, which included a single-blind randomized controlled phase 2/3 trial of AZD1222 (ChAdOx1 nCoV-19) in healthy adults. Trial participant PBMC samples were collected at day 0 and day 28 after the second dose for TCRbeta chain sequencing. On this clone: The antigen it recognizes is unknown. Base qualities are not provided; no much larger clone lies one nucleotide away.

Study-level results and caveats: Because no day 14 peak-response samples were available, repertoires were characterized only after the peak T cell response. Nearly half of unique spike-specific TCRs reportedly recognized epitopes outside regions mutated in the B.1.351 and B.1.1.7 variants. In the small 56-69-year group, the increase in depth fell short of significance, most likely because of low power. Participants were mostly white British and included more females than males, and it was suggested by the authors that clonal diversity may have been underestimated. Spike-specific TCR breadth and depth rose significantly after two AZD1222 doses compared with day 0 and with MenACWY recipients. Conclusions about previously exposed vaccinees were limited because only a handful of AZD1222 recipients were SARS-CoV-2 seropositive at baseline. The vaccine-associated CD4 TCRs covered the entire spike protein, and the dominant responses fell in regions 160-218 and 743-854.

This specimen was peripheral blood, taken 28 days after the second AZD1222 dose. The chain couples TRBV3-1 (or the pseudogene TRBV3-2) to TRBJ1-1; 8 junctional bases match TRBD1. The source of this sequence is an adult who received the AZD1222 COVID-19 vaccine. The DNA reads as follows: TGTGCCAGCAGCCAGTATCAGGGGGCCACTGAAGCTTTCTTT. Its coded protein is CASSQYQGATEAFF.